This T cell receptor (beta chain) appears in the sequencing data of a study of response to subunit inactivated influenza vaccine. Overall study findings and caveats: Authors proposed each seasonal influenza vaccination draws in few new T cells.

This clonotype was counted only a few times. Antigen specificity is unknown. TCRdb reprocessed the RT-PCR reads via MiXCR and lists one record per CDR3 protein. This sample carries some 480,000 distinct CDR3 sequences, 11% of them seen once, and the ten largest clones take about 12%. The junction had 5 bases not matched to a gene; V was cut back by 2 bases and J by 7 bases. The CDR3 consists of 15 residues. Germline CDR1 MDHEN, CDR2 SYDVKM. This clonotype was obtained from a man between 50 and 59 years old who received an inactivated influenza vaccine. The source was PBMCs from blood, collected 40 to 50 days after vaccination. This chain links TRBV28 with TRBJ1-1; 12 bases align to TRBD1. The CDR3 nucleotides are TGTGCCAGCAGTTTAACGGGACAGGGGGCGCGTGAAGCTTTCTTT. Translation gives CASSLTGQGAREAFF.